These 3 T cell receptor beta chains came from one sample sequenced in a study of shared clonotypes between healthy human individuals. This table comes from immunoSEQ multiplex PCR, and its TCRdb copy is limited to in-frame clones, with some not included. The data contain around 480,000 clones, almost 80% of them seen just once; the ten biggest clones take up 9.5% to 15%. Sequencing was done on a sample of PBMCs. The receptors were sampled from a woman in her thirties or forties in good health. Some clones in this sample may be carry-over from other donors' samples.

The gene calls are TRBV7-2 and TRBJ2-6; D is perhaps TRBD1 or TRBD2 (5 bases each). Germline V CDR1 and CDR2: SGHTA, FQGNSA. Trimming removed 5 bases at V and 3 bases at J, with 14 bases between. This CDR3 region has 16 residues. The CDR3 reads CASSLVGTLGANVLTF. CDR3 nucleotides: TGTGCCAGCAGCCTAGTAGGGACGCTTGGGGCCAACGTCCTGACTTTC.

This chain links TRBV7-9 with TRBJ1-3; possibly TRBD1 for D (6 bases). Germline CDR1 SEHNR, CDR2 FQNEAQ (reference sequence). Trimming took 1 base from V and 2 from J, leaving 18 bases between them. This CDR3 comprises 18 residues. The CDR3 here is CASSLVFDWGRAGNTIYF. The CDR3 DNA reads TGTGCCAGCAGCTTAGTATTCGACTGGGGGCGAGCTGGAAACACCATATATTTT.

This rearrangement joins TRBV7-3 to TRBJ2-2; TRBD2 matches 13 bases. V shed 5 bases, J shed 5 bases, and the junction held 11 bases outside the gene matches. The length of the CDR3 is 18 residues. CDR1 is SGHTA, CDR2 FQGTGA, per germline. CDR3 loop: CASSPGTSGIWGTGELFF. CDR3 bases: TGTGCCAGCAGCCCGGGGACTAGCGGGATCTGGGGTACCGGGGAGCTGTTTTTT.